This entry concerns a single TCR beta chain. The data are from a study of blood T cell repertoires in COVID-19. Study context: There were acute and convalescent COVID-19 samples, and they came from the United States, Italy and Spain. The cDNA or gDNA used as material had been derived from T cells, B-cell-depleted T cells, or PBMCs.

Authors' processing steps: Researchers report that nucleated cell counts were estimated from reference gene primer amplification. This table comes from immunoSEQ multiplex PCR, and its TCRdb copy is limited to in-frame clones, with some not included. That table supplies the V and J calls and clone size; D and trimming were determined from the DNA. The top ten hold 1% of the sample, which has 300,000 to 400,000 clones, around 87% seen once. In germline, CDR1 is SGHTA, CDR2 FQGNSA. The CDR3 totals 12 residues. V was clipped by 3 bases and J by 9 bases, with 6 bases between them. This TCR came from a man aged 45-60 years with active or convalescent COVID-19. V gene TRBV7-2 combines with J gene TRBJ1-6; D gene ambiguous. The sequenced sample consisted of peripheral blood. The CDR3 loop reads CASSLWSSPLHF. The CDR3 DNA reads TGTGCCAGCAGCTTGTGGAGTTCACCCCTCCACTTT. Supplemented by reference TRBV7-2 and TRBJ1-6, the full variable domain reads GAGVSQSPSNKVTEKGKDVELRCDPISGHTALYWYRQSLGQGLEFLIYFQGNSAPDKSGLPSDRFSAERTGGSVSTLTIQRTQQEDSAVYLCASSLWSSPLHFGNGTRLTVT.